This passage covers 18 T cell receptor beta chains from one sample sequenced in a study of blood T cell repertoires in COVID-19. The repertoire was sequenced with immunoSEQ multiplex PCR; TCRdb's copy has only in-frame clones and lacks some. The sample shows 53,000 or so clones, 90% of them seen only once. The sequenced sample consisted of peripheral blood. These receptors came from a man aged 40-50 years with acute or convalescent COVID-19.

The genes are TRBV12-3 or TRBV12-4 and TRBJ1-5, with 8 bases lining up with TRBD1. The junction had 4 bases not matched to a gene; V was cut back by 5 bases and J by 7 bases. The CDR3 sequence is 13 residues long. The CDR3 DNA reads TGTGCCAGCAGTCAGGACAGGGAGCAGCCCCAGCATTTT. Amino acids: CASSQDREQPQHF.

Comment on this clone: One junction end disagrees with the germline gene, perhaps due to a read error. V usage is TRBV19 and J usage is TRBJ2-1, with D possibly being TRBD2 (5 bases). The germline V gene has CDR1 LNHDA and CDR2 SQIVND (reference sequence). This CDR3 region has 14 residues. The DNA for the CDR3 is TGTGCCAGTAGTATAGCGGGGAGCTACGATGAGCAGTTCTTC. It encodes CASSIAGSYDEQFF. The variable domain in full, completed from reference TRBV19 and TRBJ2-1, reads DGGITQSPKYLFRKEGQNVTLSCEQNLNHDAMYWYRQDPGQGLRLIYYSQIVNDFQKGDIAEGYSVSREKKESFPLTVTSAQKNPTAFYLCASSIAGSYDEQFFGPGTRLTVL.

The chain employs TRBV10-2 and TRBJ2-1; TRBD2 agrees at 7 bases. The CDR3 runs to 15 residues. V gave up 0 bases and J gave up 4 bases; unmatched junction bases: 3. The germline CDR1 and CDR2 sequences are WSHSY and SAAADI. The CDR3 is CASSESAGNYNEQFF. The DNA for the CDR3 is TGCGCCAGCAGTGAGTCAGCGGGGAATTACAATGAGCAGTTCTTC.

V and J are TRBV5-1 and TRBJ2-1; 8 bases agree with TRBD2. Trimming took 5 bases from V and 4 from J; bases not matched to a gene: 14. The CDR3 is 17 residues long. CDR1 and CDR2 from the germline V gene are SGHRS and YFSETQ. In nucleotides, the CDR3 is TGCGCCAGCAGTCTCGATCCAGCGGGAGAAGCTTACAATGAGCAGTTCTTC. It translates to CASSLDPAGEAYNEQFF.

The chain recombines TRBV2 with TRBJ2-1, with 11 bases lining up with TRBD2. V lost 4 bases and J lost 9; bases outside the gene matches: 8. Germline assignment: CDR1 SNHLY and CDR2 FYNNEI. The CDR3 is made up of 15 amino acids. CDR3 sequence (DNA): TGTGCCAGCAGTGCACTAGCGGGAGTTAAGGGTGAGCAGTTCTTC. Its translation: CASSALAGVKGEQFF.

The chain is built from TRBV21-1 and TRBJ1-6; TRBD1, the D gene given by the table, was not confirmed from the DNA. TRBV21-1 is termed a pseudogene. CDR3 length equals 15 residues. In DNA, the CDR3 is TGTGCCAGCAGCTCCCTGGACAGGGGAGACTCACCCCTCCACTTT. Protein sequence: CASSSLDRGDSPLHF.

The chain combines TRBV19 with TRBJ2-1; D might be TRBD2 (5 bases). Germline CDR1 reads LNHDA; CDR2 reads SQIVND (reference sequence). The CDR3 length is 13 residues. V dropped 5 bases and J dropped 4 bases, with 9 bases sitting between them. The DNA of the CDR3 is TGTGCCAGTAGTGAGCGGAGTTACAATGAGCAGTTCTTC. Its protein product is CASSERSYNEQFF.

This rearrangement joins TRBV6-1 to TRBJ2-7; tentative D call: TRBD2 (5 bases). The CDR3 totals 13 residues. Trimming removed 1 base at V and 9 bases at J, with 13 bases between. Looked up from germline, CDR1 is MNHNS and CDR2 is SASEGT. The CDR3 sequence: CASSEDSWRPQYF. The CDR3 DNA reads TGTGCCAGCAGTGAAGATAGTTGGAGGCCGCAGTACTTC.

The chain carries TRBV27 and TRBJ1-1, with D unresolved. Germline lookup yields CDR1 MNHEY and CDR2 SMNVEV (reference sequence). The CDR3 extends over 15 amino acids. Trimming cost V 3 bases and J 5 bases, with 16 bases left between them. CDR3 DNA sequence: TGTGCCAGCAGTTTCAGGACCTACCGGGGTACTGAAGCTTTCTTT. Protein: CASSFRTYRGTEAFF.

The V gene is TRBV28, the J gene TRBJ2-2; 8 bases match TRBD2. Germline trimming cut 2 bases from V and 6 bases from J; bases unmatched to any gene: 5. Germline loops: CDR1 MDHEN, CDR2 SYDVKM. This CDR3 has 15 residues. In nucleotides, the CDR3 is TGTGCCAGCAGTTTACCGAGCGGGAGTGCCGGGGAGCTGTTTTTT. It specifies CASSLPSGSAGELFF.

This sequence joins TRBV7-9 and TRBJ2-7, with 9 bases aligning to TRBD2. This CDR3 is built from 14 residues. Germline V CDR1 and CDR2: SEHNR, FQNEAQ (reference sequence). Losses at the gene ends were 6 bases for V and 3 bases for J; bases not matched to a gene: 6. The CDR3 here is CASRRLADNYEQYF. CDR3 nucleotide sequence: TGTGCCAGCAGGAGACTAGCGGATAACTACGAGCAGTACTTC.

In nucleotides, the CDR3 is TGTGCCAGCAGTACCGGACAGGGAGAATCACCCCTCCACTTT. It encodes CASSTGQGESPLHF. This chain joins TRBV28 and TRBJ1-6; 8 bases map to TRBD1. Trimming took 5 bases from V and 10 from J; bases not matched to a gene: 7. Germline-derived CDR1 and CDR2 are MDHEN and SYDVKM. The CDR3 loop spans 14 amino acids.

J is TRBJ2-2 and V is TRBV10-3, with a tentative D call TRBD2 (6 bases). The CDR3 runs 12 residues. Trimming removed 11 bases at V and 3 bases at J, with 10 bases between. Germline CDR1 ENHRY, CDR2 SYGVKD. The CDR3 DNA reads as TGTGCCTCAGCTAGCGACACCGGGGAGCTGTTTTTT. The encoded protein is CASASDTGELFF.

The rearrangement links TRBV19 to TRBJ1-2; the match to TRBD1 covers 8 bases. CDR1 and CDR2 from the germline V gene are LNHDA and SQIVND (reference sequence). The CDR3 has 12 amino acids. V was clipped by 4 bases and J by 8 bases; unmatched bases: 3. CDR3 nucleotide sequence: TGTGCCAGTAGTAGGACAGGGAAAGGCTACACCTTC. Translated: CASSRTGKGYTF.

The chain couples TRBV9 to TRBJ2-5; 7 bases line up with TRBD1. V was clipped by 4 bases and J by 1 base; unmatched bases: 13. This CDR3 comprises 17 residues. CDR1 SGDLS and CDR2 YYNGEE come from the germline V gene. The CDR3 sequence is CASSRPNGTEVQETQYF. CDR3 sequence (DNA): TGTGCCAGCAGCCGACCGAACGGGACAGAAGTCCAAGAGACCCAGTACTTC.

The chain uses TRBV7-2 and TRBJ1-1, with 7 bases matching TRBD1. This CDR3 spans 16 amino acids. CDR1 SGHTA and CDR2 FQGNSA come from the germline V gene. V trimming: 3 bases; J trimming: 5 bases; junction bases outside the gene matches: 12. DNA of the CDR3: TGTGCCAGCAGCTTGATGACAGGGAGTTTGCTAACTGAAGCTTTCTTT. It encodes CASSLMTGSLLTEAFF.

The genes are TRBV18 and TRBJ1-1, with D uncertain. CDR1 and CDR2 (germline): KGHSH, LQKENI. Trimming took off 2 bases at V and 0 bases at J, with 4 bases between the two ends. The CDR3 loop spans 13 amino acids. The CDR3, as DNA: TGTGCCAGCTCACCAGGCCTGAACACTGAAGCTTTCTTT. Protein sequence: CASSPGLNTEAFF.

CDR3 bases: TGTGCCAGCAGTCCGGGACAGCGTGCAACTAATGAAAAACTGTTTTTT. Its translation: CASSPGQRATNEKLFF. The gene calls are TRBV11-2 and TRBJ1-4; 7 bases match TRBD1. This CDR3 is 16 amino acids long. Germline CDR1 and CDR2: SGHAT and FQNNGV. Trimming took 6 bases from V and 0 from J; bases not matched to a gene: 7.